These 28 T cell receptor beta chains share one sample of origin, sequenced in a study of cytomegalovirus exposure and HLA in healthy donors. 13 Jbeta primers and 60 Vbeta primers were used for the PCR. Generated by immunoSEQ multiplex PCR, the TCRdb table keeps only in-frame clones and is missing some. Of about 97,000 clones in the sample, under 85% were seen once. What was sequenced was PBMCs. The receptors derive from a middle-aged man in good health and CMV-seronegative.

Remarks on this clone: The same CDR3 is also encoded by other DNA sequences in this sample. The chain carries TRBV27 and TRBJ2-3; TRBD1 matches at 7 bases. Unmatched junction bases numbered 1, after V lost 0 bases and J lost 1 base. The CDR3 is 15 amino acids. CDR1 MNHEY and CDR2 SMNVEV come from the germline V gene (reference sequence). CDR3 residues: CASSLSGTGTDTQYF. The CDR3, as DNA: TGTGCCAGCAGTTTATCGGGGACAGGCACAGATACGCAGTATTTT.

The chain carries TRBV5-1 and TRBJ1-4; TRBD1 matches 7 bases. The junction had 11 bases not matched to a gene; V was cut back by 4 bases and J by 8 bases. This CDR3 contains 15 residues. Germline loops: CDR1 SGHRS, CDR2 YFSETQ. CDR3 in amino acids: CASSEGQVVREKLFF. The CDR3 DNA reads as TGCGCCAGCAGCGAAGGACAGGTTGTTCGCGAAAAACTGTTTTTT. Looking up the rest from reference TRBV5-1 and TRBJ1-4 gives the full variable domain: KAGVTQTPRYLIKTRGQQVTLSCSPISGHRSVSWYQQTPGQGLQFLFEYFSETQRNKGNFPGRFSGRQFSNSRSEMNVSTLELGDSALYLCASSEGQVVREKLFFGSGTQLSVL.

V and J are TRBV5-1 and TRBJ2-7; TRBD2 aligns across 9 bases. The V gene end was trimmed by 3 bases and the J gene end by 4 bases; junction bases not matched to a gene: 8. The CDR3 loop spans 15 amino acids. Per germline, CDR1 SGHRS and CDR2 YFSETQ. The CDR3 DNA reads TGCGCCAGCAGCTCATTGGGGACTAGCCTATACGAGCAGTACTTC. Protein sequence: CASSSLGTSLYEQYF.

The rearrangement joins TRBV18 to TRBJ2-7, with 9 bases matching TRBD1. The CDR3 is made up of 17 amino acids. CDR1 KGHSH and CDR2 LQKENI come from the germline V gene. Trimming removed 0 bases from V and 4 bases from J; junction bases left unmatched: 10. CDR3 sequence (DNA): TGTGCCAGCTCACCACCAAACACAGGGGGCGTCCTATACGAGCAGTACTTC. Translating it yields CASSPPNTGGVLYEQYF. The full variable domain, in which reference TRBV18 and TRBJ2-7 provide the parts outside the CDR3, is NAGVMQNPRHLVRRRGQEARLRCSPMKGHSHVYWYRQLPEEGLKFMVYLQKENIIDESGMPKERFSAEFPKEGPSILRIQQVVRGDSAAYFCASSPPNTGGVLYEQYFGPGTRLTVT.

The chain links TRBV6-1 to TRBJ2-7; 8 bases agree with TRBD2. There are 14 residues in the CDR3. CDR1 is MNHNS and CDR2 is SASEGT in the germline V gene. With 7 bases clipped from V and 7 bases from J, the junction kept 12 bases outside the gene matches. The CDR3 sequence: CASTPGGDMWEQYF. CDR3 bases: TGTGCCAGCACTCCGGGAGGGGACATGTGGGAGCAGTACTTC.

As concerns this clone: A read error may account for a junction end that differs from germline. The V call is TRBV7-9, the J call TRBJ2-2, with TRBD2 matching over 10 bases. Germline lookup yields CDR1 SEHNR and CDR2 FQNEAQ (reference sequence). The CDR3 is 18 residues long. The CDR3 loop reads CSSSFSSSGGQHTGELFF. The CDR3 DNA reads as TGTTCCAGCAGCTTTAGCTCTAGCGGGGGCCAACACACCGGGGAGCTGTTTTTT.

V is TRBV5-1 and J is TRBJ2-2; possible D gene TRBD1, 6 bases. V was cut by 7 bases and J by 0 bases, with 10 bases left in between. CDR3 size: 14 residues. Germline CDR1 SGHRS, CDR2 YFSETQ. This chain's CDR3 is CASHDRTNTGELFF. CDR3 bases: TGCGCCAGCCATGACAGGACGAACACCGGGGAGCTGTTTTTT.

The genes are TRBV4-3 and TRBJ2-2; 15 nucleotides align to TRBD2. Trimming removed 0 bases from V and 9 bases from J; junction bases left unmatched: 8. Germline CDR1 and CDR2: LGHNA and YSLEER. The CDR3 extends over 18 amino acids. CDR3 sequence: CASSQDRTSGGAYRELFF. The CDR3 DNA follows: TGCGCCAGCAGCCAAGATAGGACTAGCGGGGGGGCCTATCGGGAGCTGTTTTTT.

This clone was seen a single time. This chain connects TRBV10-2 to TRBJ2-1, with 8 positions matching TRBD2. V shed 5 bases and J 4 bases; nucleotides not matched to a gene: 7. The germline gives CDR1 WSHSY, CDR2 SAAADI. The CDR3 is 15 amino acids. CDR3 protein: CASSPRGTRYNEQFF. The CDR3 DNA sequence: TGCGCCAGCAGTCCTCGGGGGACTAGATACAATGAGCAGTTCTTC.

J is TRBJ2-3 and V is TRBV4-1; TRBD1 matches 7 bases. Germline CDR1 is MGHRA and CDR2 is YSYEKL. CDR3 length equals 17 residues. J gave up 5 bases and V 1 base, and 12 bases lay outside the gene matches. The CDR3 DNA reads TGCGCCAGCAGCCAAGCCCTGGACAGGCCACTAGAAGATACGCAGTATTTT. Amino acid sequence: CASSQALDRPLEDTQYF.

The V and J genes are TRBV15 and TRBJ1-1; D remains ambiguous. There are 15 residues in the CDR3. Germline-derived CDR1 and CDR2 are LNHNV and YYDKDF (reference sequence). Trimming took 5 bases from V and 1 from J, leaving 14 bases between them. The CDR3 loop reads CATSALPRRNTEAFF. The CDR3 DNA is TGTGCCACCAGCGCACTCCCTAGGAGGAACACTGAAGCTTTCTTT.

The chain carries TRBV11-2 and TRBJ1-3; no reliable D call. Germline V gene data show CDR1 as SGHAT and CDR2 as FQNNGV. The CDR3 runs 15 residues. V dropped 2 bases and J dropped 0 bases, with 8 bases sitting between them. CDR3 amino acids: CASSLFRGSGNTIYF. The CDR3, as DNA: TGTGCCAGCAGCTTATTCCGGGGCTCTGGAAACACCATATATTTT. Full variable domain (missing parts from reference TRBV11-2 and TRBJ1-3): EAGVAQSPRYKIIEKRQSVAFWCNPISGHATLYWYQQILGQGPKLLIQFQNNGVVDDSQLPKDRFSAERLKGVDSTLKIQPAKLEDSAVYLCASSLFRGSGNTIYFGEGSWLTVV.

The chain combines TRBV5-1 with TRBJ2-1, with D possibly matching TRBD1 (5 bases). Germline assignment: CDR1 SGHRS and CDR2 YFSETQ. CDR3 size: 15 residues. Trimming removed 5 bases at V and 2 bases at J, with 14 bases between. The CDR3 DNA sequence: TGCGCCAGCAGGATCTCGTGGGGCGCCTACAATGAGCAGTTCTTC. As protein: CASRISWGAYNEQFF. The variable domain in full, with the rest retrieved from reference TRBV5-1 and TRBJ2-1, is KAGVTQTPRYLIKTRGQQVTLSCSPISGHRSVSWYQQTPGQGLQFLFEYFSETQRNKGNFPGRFSGRQFSNSRSEMNVSTLELGDSALYLCASRISWGAYNEQFFGPGTRLTVL.

The chain links TRBV5-1 to TRBJ2-3; TRBD1 matches at 9 bases. Germline CDR1 is SGHRS and CDR2 is YFSETQ. J lost 4 bases, V lost 4 bases, and 7 bases had no gene match. The CDR3 has 15 residues. This chain's CDR3 is CASSITGGEADTQYF. The CDR3 nucleotides read TGCGCCAGCAGCATTACAGGGGGCGAGGCAGATACGCAGTATTTT. Based on the CDR3 plus reference TRBV5-1 and TRBJ2-3, the full variable domain is KAGVTQTPRYLIKTRGQQVTLSCSPISGHRSVSWYQQTPGQGLQFLFEYFSETQRNKGNFPGRFSGRQFSNSRSEMNVSTLELGDSALYLCASSITGGEADTQYFGPGTRLTVL.

The chain employs TRBV19 and TRBJ1-1; D might be TRBD1 (5 bases). Germline loops: CDR1 LNHDA, CDR2 SQIVND (reference sequence). This CDR3 has 13 residues. The V and J ends lost 4 bases and 3 bases respectively, with 9 bases between them. As DNA, the CDR3 is TGTGCCAGTAGTACCCAGGGTTACACTGAAGCTTTCTTT. This translates into CASSTQGYTEAFF.

This chain's CDR3 is CASSLAAGRRFF. The CDR3 region has the DNA TGTGCCAGCAGCTTAGCGGCGGGTCGGAGATTCTTT. The V call is TRBV11-1, the J call TRBJ1-1; D gene unclear. From germline, CDR1 is SGHAT and CDR2 FQDESV (reference sequence). The CDR3 covers 12 residues. The germline V and J ends were trimmed by 0 bases and 14 bases, with 13 bases remaining between them. Looking up the rest from reference TRBV11-1 and TRBJ1-1 gives the full variable domain: EAEVAQSPRYKITEKSQAVAFWCDPISGHATLYWYRQILGQGPELLVQFQDESVVDDSQLPKDRFSAERLKGVDSTLKIQPAELGDSAMYLCASSLAAGRRFFGQGTRLTVV.

This chain joins TRBV5-4 and TRBJ1-4; 8 nucleotides line up with TRBD1. This CDR3 is built from 15 residues. With V trimmed by 0 bases and J by 7 bases, 5 bases remained unmatched. Germline lookup yields CDR1 SGHNT and CDR2 YYREEE (reference sequence). The CDR3 DNA reads TGTGCCAGCAGCTTGGATCGGCAGGGGGCTGAAAAACTGTTTTTT. Translating it yields CASSLDRQGAEKLFF.

The chain has TRBV28 and TRBJ1-4; 12 bases line up with TRBD1. This CDR3 spans 17 amino acids. Germline CDR1 MDHEN, CDR2 SYDVKM. V shed 5 bases and J 8 bases; nucleotides not matched to a gene: 12. CDR3 coding DNA: TGTGCCAGCAGTACCGGGACAGGGGGCTATATTTGGGAAAAACTGTTTTTT. Amino acid sequence: CASSTGTGGYIWEKLFF.

The V gene is TRBV19, the J gene TRBJ2-7; the match to TRBD1 covers 8 bases. Germline assignment: CDR1 LNHDA and CDR2 SQIVND (reference sequence). With 4 bases clipped from V and 5 bases from J, the junction kept 10 bases outside the gene matches. The CDR3 consists of 15 residues. CDR3 region: CASSTRAGGWDEQYF. The CDR3, as DNA: TGTGCCAGTAGTACTCGCGCAGGGGGCTGGGACGAGCAGTACTTC.

The rearrangement joins TRBV6-5 to TRBJ2-7; TRBD2 agrees at 8 bases. The CDR3 has 16 residues. Germline lookup yields CDR1 MNHEY and CDR2 SVGAGI. The ends lost 0 bases at V and 6 bases at J; junction bases unmatched: 10. The CDR3 DNA follows: TGTGCCAGCAGTTACTCGTCGGGGGGGCCTCTGGGCGAGCAGTACTTC. Its translation is CASSYSSGGPLGEQYF.

This clone has a single count. This sequence joins TRBV10-1 and TRBJ1-2; no clear D. The V and J ends lost 3 bases and 6 bases respectively, with 11 bases between them. From germline, CDR1 is WNHNN and CDR2 SYGVQD (reference sequence). This CDR3 comprises 13 residues. CDR3 coding DNA: TGCGCCAGCAGTGACTCGGGAAGAGATGGCTACACCTTC. Translated, it gives CASSDSGRDGYTF.

This chain joins TRBV28 and TRBJ1-2, with D tentatively TRBD1 (6 bases). The ends were cut back, 5 bases at V and 8 bases at J, with 15 bases in the middle. From germline, CDR1 is MDHEN and CDR2 SYDVKM. The CDR3 sequence is 13 residues long. CDR3 sequence: CASSPPGTYGYTF. In DNA, the CDR3 is TGTGCCAGCAGTCCGCCAGGGACATACGGCTACACCTTC.

CDR3 protein: CASSLDSSYNSPLHF. CDR3 coding DNA: TGCGCCAGCAGCTTGGACAGCAGTTATAATTCACCCCTCCACTTT. This chain joins TRBV5-1 and TRBJ1-6; no clear D gene. Germline V CDR1 and CDR2: SGHRS, YFSETQ. The CDR3 contains 15 residues. V lost 0 bases, J lost 4 bases, and 8 bases lay in between.

This chain joins TRBV9 and TRBJ1-2; D gene uncertain. V was pared by 3 bases and J by 2 bases, with 11 bases between. CDR1 and CDR2 from the germline V gene are SGDLS and YYNGEE. The CDR3 is 14 residues long. The CDR3 sequence: CASSETRLNYGYTF. The CDR3 DNA follows: TGTGCCAGCAGCGAGACAAGGCTGAACTATGGCTACACCTTC.

This chain joins TRBV19 and TRBJ2-7, with 7 bases that match TRBD2. Trimming cost V 2 bases and J 3 bases; bases outside gene matches: 7. The CDR3 extends over 15 amino acids. Germline V gene sequence: CDR1 LNHDA, CDR2 SQIVND (reference sequence). DNA of the CDR3: TGTGCCAGTAGTATATCGGCTAGCGGAAACTACGAGCAGTACTTC. Its protein product is CASSISASGNYEQYF.

The chain couples TRBV7-3 to TRBJ2-3, with TRBD2 matching over 10 bases. The V gene's germline CDR1 is SGHTA and CDR2 FQGTGA. J gave up 4 bases and V 2 bases, and 6 bases lay outside the gene matches. The CDR3 has 16 residues. CDR3 protein: CASSLFGSGGSDTQYF. The CDR3 DNA sequence: TGTGCCAGCAGCTTATTCGGTAGCGGGGGGTCAGATACGCAGTATTTT. Drawing the rest from reference TRBV7-3 and TRBJ2-3, the complete variable domain is GAGVSQTPSNKVTEKGKYVELRCDPISGHTALYWYRQSLGQGPEFLIYFQGTGAADDSGLPNDRFFAVRPEGSVSTLKIQRTERGDSAVYLCASSLFGSGGSDTQYFGPGTRLTVL.

On this clone: The junction departs from germline at one end; a sequencing error may be responsible. Other nucleotide sequences in the sample specify the same CDR3. The rearrangement links TRBV5-4 to TRBJ1-6; D is perhaps TRBD1 (6 bases). Germline CDR1 is SGHNT and CDR2 is YYREEE (reference sequence). CDR3 length equals 16 residues. The CDR3 DNA follows: TGTGCCAGCAGCTTCGGGACACTCGTCCGTAATTCCCCCCTCCACTTT. Translating gives CASSFGTLVRNSPLHF. Full variable domain (rest looked up from reference TRBV5-4 and TRBJ1-6): ETGVTQSPTHLIKTRGQQVTLRCSSQSGHNTVSWYQQALGQGPQFIFQYYREEENGRGNFPPRFSGLQFPNYSSELNVNALELDDSALYLCASSFGTLVRNSPLHFGNGTRLTVT.

This clone was recorded a few times. The V and J genes are TRBV6-1 and TRBJ2-5; D uncertain. Looked up from germline, CDR1 is MNHNS and CDR2 is SASEGT. The V end was cut by 2 bases, the J end by 7 bases, with 17 bases between. This CDR3 region has 15 residues. The chain's CDR3 is CASSETGVAFGTQYF. DNA of the CDR3: TGTGCCAGCAGTGAAACCGGCGTAGCCTTTGGGACCCAGTACTTC.